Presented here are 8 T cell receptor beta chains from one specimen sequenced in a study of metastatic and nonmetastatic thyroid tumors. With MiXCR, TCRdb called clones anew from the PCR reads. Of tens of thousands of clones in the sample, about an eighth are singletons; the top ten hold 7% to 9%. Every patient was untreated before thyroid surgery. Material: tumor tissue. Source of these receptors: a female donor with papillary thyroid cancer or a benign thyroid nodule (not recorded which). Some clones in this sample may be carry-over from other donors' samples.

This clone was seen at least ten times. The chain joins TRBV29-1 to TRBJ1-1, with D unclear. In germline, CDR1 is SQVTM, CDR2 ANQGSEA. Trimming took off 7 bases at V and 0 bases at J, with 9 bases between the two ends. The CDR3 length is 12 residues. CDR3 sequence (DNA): TGCAGCGCCGAGGGCATGAACACTGAAGCTTTCTTT. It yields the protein CSAEGMNTEAFF.

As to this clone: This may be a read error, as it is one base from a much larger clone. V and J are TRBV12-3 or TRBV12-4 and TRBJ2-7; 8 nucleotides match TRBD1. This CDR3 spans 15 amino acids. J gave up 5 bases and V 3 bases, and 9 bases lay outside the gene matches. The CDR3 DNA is TGTGCCAGCAGTTTCTTTTGGGACAGGTCCCACGAGCAGTACTTC. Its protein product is CASSFFWDRSHEQYF.

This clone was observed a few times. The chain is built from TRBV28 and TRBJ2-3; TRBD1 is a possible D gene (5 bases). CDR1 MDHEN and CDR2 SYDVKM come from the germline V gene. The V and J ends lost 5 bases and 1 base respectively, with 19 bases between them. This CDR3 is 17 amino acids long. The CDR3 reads CASSPRTDTVCTDTQYF. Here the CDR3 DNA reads TGTGCCAGCAGTCCTCGGACGGACACCGTCTGCACAGATACGCAGTATTTT.

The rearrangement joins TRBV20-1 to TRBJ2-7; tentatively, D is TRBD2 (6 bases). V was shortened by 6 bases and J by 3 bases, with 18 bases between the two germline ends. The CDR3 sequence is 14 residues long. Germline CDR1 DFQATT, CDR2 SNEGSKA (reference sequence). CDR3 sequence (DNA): TGCAGTGCAACCGAGGAGGCGGGGCACTACGAGCAGTACTTC. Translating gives CSATEEAGHYEQYF.

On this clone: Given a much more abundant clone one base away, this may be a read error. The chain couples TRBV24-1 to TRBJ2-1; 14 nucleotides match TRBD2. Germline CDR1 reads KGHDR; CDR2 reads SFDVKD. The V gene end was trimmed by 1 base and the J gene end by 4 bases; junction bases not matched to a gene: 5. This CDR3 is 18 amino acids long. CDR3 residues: CATSDLPGLAGAYNEQFF. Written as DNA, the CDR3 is TGTGCCACCAGTGATTTACCGGGACTAGCGGGAGCTTACAATGAGCAGTTCTTC.

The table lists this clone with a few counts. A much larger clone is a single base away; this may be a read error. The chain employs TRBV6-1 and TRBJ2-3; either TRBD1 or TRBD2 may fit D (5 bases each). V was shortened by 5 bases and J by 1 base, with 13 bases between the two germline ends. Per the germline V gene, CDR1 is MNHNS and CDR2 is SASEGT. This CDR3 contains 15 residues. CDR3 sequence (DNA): TGTGCCAGCAGTCCACGACAGAGGGGCACAGATACGCAGTATTTT. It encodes CASSPRQRGTDTQYF.

The CDR3 nucleotides read TGTGCCAGCAGCTTAGTAGCTACCGGGGAGCTGTTTTTT. Translating it yields CASSLVATGELFF. The chain employs TRBV7-9 and TRBJ2-2, with unresolved D. CDR1 SEHNR and CDR2 FQNEAQ come from the germline V gene (reference sequence). With 1 base removed from V and 5 bases from J, the gap between germline ends came to 5 bases. This CDR3 is 13 amino acids long.

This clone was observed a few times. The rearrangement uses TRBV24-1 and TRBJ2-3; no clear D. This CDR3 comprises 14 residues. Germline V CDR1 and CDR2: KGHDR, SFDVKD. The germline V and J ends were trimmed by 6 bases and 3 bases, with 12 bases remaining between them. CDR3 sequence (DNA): TGTGCCACCAGTAAAGACCCTAGAACAGATACGCAGTATTTT. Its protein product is CATSKDPRTDTQYF.